This is a list of T cell receptor beta chains from one sample in a study of blood T cell repertoires in COVID-19. Produced via immunoSEQ multiplex PCR; TCRdb's table is partial and in-frame only. Counted here are around 310,000 clones, approximately 89% occurring once; the ten biggest clones make up about 5%. What was sequenced was PBMCs or T cells enriched from blood (not recorded which). The receptors here all came from a young man who had recovered from COVID-19. Each CDR3 is given with its conserved first and last residue. D genes are given only for firm matches. Size values are once, few and many counts, or a class for expanded clones, and some rows have none.

V	D	J	size	DNA	CDR3
TRBV3-1/TRBV3-2	-	TRBJ1-6	-	TGTGCCAGCAGCCGCCGGGGAGCTCAAAATTCACCCCTCCACTTT	CASSRRGAQNSPLHF
TRBV7-9	TRBD1	TRBJ2-7	-	TGTGCCAGCAGCTTGTTTCCTTTCGGGACAGGGAGCTACGAGCAGTACTTC	CASSLFPFGTGSYEQYF
TRBV2	TRBD1	TRBJ1-5	-	TGTGCCAGCCTGTGGGACAGGGGCAGCAATCAGCCCCAGCATTTT	CASLWDRGSNQPQHF
TRBV18	-	TRBJ2-2	-	TGTGCCAGCTCACCAAACAGGGTTACCGGGGAGCTGTTTTTT	CASSPNRVTGELFF
TRBV7-9	-	TRBJ2-2	-	TGTGCCAGCACTACCTGGGGAGGGGGGAACACCGGGGAGCTGTTTTTT	CASTTWGGGNTGELFF
TRBV21-1	-	TRBJ1-5	-	TGTGCCAGCAGCCCCGGCCTGCCGGACAGGGGGTTATGGGAGCCCCAGCATTTT	CASSPGLPDRGLWEPQHF
TRBV4-2	-	TRBJ1-2	once	TGTGCCAGCAGCCAAGAATCGCGACAGGCTTATGGCTACACCTTC	CASSQESRQAYGYTF
TRBV21-1	-	TRBJ2-5	once	TGTGCCAGCAGCAAAGCCGGGATCCAAGAGACCCAGTACTTC	CASSKAGIQETQYF
TRBV2	-	TRBJ2-1	once	TGTGCCAGCAGTGAAGCAGCCCAGCGCTCCTACAATGAGCAGTTCTTC	CASSEAAQRSYNEQFF
TRBV11-1	-	TRBJ1-6	-	TGTGCCAGCAGCTTGAGCAGGGTATCCTATAATTCACCCCTCCACTTT	CASSLSRVSYNSPLHF
TRBV7-2	-	TRBJ1-1	-	TGTGCCAGCAGGAAGACAGATCGTTGGAACACTGAAGCTTTCTTT	CASRKTDRWNTEAFF
TRBV2	TRBD1	TRBJ1-2	few	TGTGCCAGCAGTGAACTGGACAGGCGCTATGGCTACACCTTC	CASSELDRRYGYTF
TRBV13	TRBD2	TRBJ2-3	-	TGTGCCAGCAGCTTACCCGCCGGGACTAGCGGGGGGGCGATCACAGATACGCAGTATTTT	CASSLPAGTSGGAITDTQYF
TRBV19	-	TRBJ1-2	once	TGTGCCAGTAGTCCCCTATCTGGCCAGAATCAAAAACAGTATGGCTACACCTTC	CASSPLSGQNQKQYGYTF
TRBV4-2	-	TRBJ2-7	few	TGTGCCAGCAGCCAAGATTTCGGGGGACGGATTTCCTACGAGCAGTACTTC	CASSQDFGGRISYEQYF
TRBV30	TRBD2	TRBJ2-1	-	TGTGCCTTGGCGAGCGGGGGGGTTTACAATGAGCAGTTCTTC	CALASGGVYNEQFF
TRBV19	TRBD1	TRBJ1-5	few	TGTGCCACTTGGGACAGGGGGATTCAGCCCCAGCATTTT	CATWDRGIQPQHF
TRBV27	-	TRBJ2-7	-	TGTGCCAGCAGTTTAATGGGTACGGGCTACGAGCAGTACTTC	CASSLMGTGYEQYF
TRBV4-2	TRBD1	TRBJ2-7	-	TGTGCCAGCAGCCAAGCCGGACAGGGGAGCTCCTACGAGCAGTACTTC	CASSQAGQGSSYEQYF
TRBV5-1	TRBD1	TRBJ2-7	-	TGCGCCAGCAGCTCGAACCCGACAGGGGAAGACTACGAGCAGTACTTC	CASSSNPTGEDYEQYF
TRBV5-1	-	TRBJ2-7	-	TGCGCCAGCAGCCTTACCGGGACACCAAGGGACGAGCAGTACTTC	CASSLTGTPRDEQYF
TRBV7-3	-	TRBJ1-1	-	TGTGCCAGCAGCTTACAGGGGATGAACACTGAAGCTTTCTTT	CASSLQGMNTEAFF
TRBV27	-	TRBJ2-1	-	TGTGCCAGCAGTTTGGGGCAGAACTCCTACAATGAGCAGTTCTTC	CASSLGQNSYNEQFF
TRBV7-9	-	TRBJ2-7	-	TGTGCCAGCAGCCACCCGAGCGGTTACGAGCAGTACTTC	CASSHPSGYEQYF
TRBV27	-	TRBJ2-3	-	TGTGCCAGCAGTTTTCGGAGGGGTTGGGGCACAGATACGCAGTATTTT	CASSFRRGWGTDTQYF
TRBV11-2	-	TRBJ2-2	-	TGTGCCAGCAGCCCCCGAGGGGGGGCCCCAACTAACACCGGGGAGCTGTTTTTT	CASSPRGGAPTNTGELFF
TRBV5-5	-	TRBJ1-5	-	TGTGCCAGCAGCTTGATTGGGGGGGATCAGCCCCAGCATTTT	CASSLIGGDQPQHF
TRBV7-9	TRBD2	TRBJ2-3	once	TGTGCCAGCAGCGACGGCACTAGCGGGTTCACAGATACGCAGTATTTT	CASSDGTSGFTDTQYF
TRBV4-2	-	TRBJ1-1	-	TGTGCCAGCAGCCAAGATGTAAGGGGAACTGAAGCTTTCTTT	CASSQDVRGTEAFF
TRBV18	-	TRBJ2-5	once	TGTGCCAGCTCACCAAACGGTGCTCAAGAGACCCAGTACTTC	CASSPNGAQETQYF
TRBV28	-	TRBJ1-1	-	TGTGCCAGCAGTTTGGGAGCGGCAGGGGTCAGGTTCACTGAAGCTTTCTTT	CASSLGAAGVRFTEAFF
TRBV3-1/TRBV3-2	-	TRBJ2-3	-	TGTGCCAGCAGCTTCGGAGGGACAGATACGCAGTATTTT	CASSFGGTDTQYF
TRBV11-2	-	TRBJ2-1	-	TGTGCCAGCAGCTTAGTTCCATACAATGAGCAGTTCTTC	CASSLVPYNEQFF
TRBV9	TRBD2	TRBJ2-2	-	TGTGCCAGCAGCACTAGGTGGACCCTAGCGGGGGGGCCCGTATCCGGGGAGCTGTTTTTT	CASSTRWTLAGGPVSGELFF
TRBV5-6	-	TRBJ1-2	-	TGTGCCAGCAGCTTGGACCAGTACTATGGCTACACCTTC	CASSLDQYYGYTF
TRBV18	TRBD1	TRBJ2-7	-	TGTGCCAGCTCAACTAAAAACGACAGGGCCCACGAGCAGTACTTC	CASSTKNDRAHEQYF
TRBV6-5	-	TRBJ1-5	-	TGTGCCAGCAGTTCCGTAGTTCGGAATCAGCCCCAGCATTTT	CASSSVVRNQPQHF
TRBV14	TRBD1	TRBJ2-7	-	TGTGCCAGCAGCCAATTAGGGACAGACTACGAGCAGTACTTC	CASSQLGTDYEQYF
TRBV5-1	TRBD2	TRBJ2-2	-	TGCGCCAGCAGCTTGGCCGGCGGGACTAGCGGGGCACTACGAAGGCCCGGGGAGCTGTTTTTT	CASSLAGGTSGALRRPGELFF
TRBV3-1/TRBV3-2	TRBD1	TRBJ1-4	-	TGTGCCAGCAGCCGGGACAGAACTAATGAAAAACTGTTTTTT	CASSRDRTNEKLFF
TRBV19	-	TRBJ1-5	-	TGTGCCAGTAGTCGAGGGCCTGGCCAGCCCCAGCATTTT	CASSRGPGQPQHF
TRBV19	TRBD1	TRBJ1-2	-	TGTGCCAGTAGTACCAGGACAGGGAGGACTAACTATGGCTACACCTTC	CASSTRTGRTNYGYTF
TRBV6-5	TRBD1	TRBJ2-7	-	TGTGCCAGCAGACGGGGACAGTTCTACGAGCAGTACTTC	CASRRGQFYEQYF
TRBV13	-	TRBJ2-7	-	TGTGCCAGCAGCCACACCCATGGGGCGACTTCCTACGAGCAGTACTTC	CASSHTHGATSYEQYF
TRBV7-9	-	TRBJ2-3	-	TGTGCCAGCAGGTCGGGAGACACAGATACGCAGTATTTT	CASRSGDTDTQYF
TRBV14	TRBD1	TRBJ1-1	-	TGTGCCAGCAGCCCCCGGGGGACAGGGATCACTGAAGCTTTCTTT	CASSPRGTGITEAFF
TRBV7-8	-	TRBJ1-6	few	TGTGCCAGCAGCTTAGGTCTCGATTCACCCCTCCACTTT	CASSLGLDSPLHF